This T cell receptor beta chain was sequenced for a study of T cells after yellow fever vaccination. Whole-study results and caveats: The secondary response showed a weaker magnitude and a faster peak, day 5 versus 15. Repertoires sorted by FACS could include abundant clonotypes that are contaminants from the bulk population.

Note on this clonotype: Antigen: not known.

In germline, CDR1 is GTSNPN, CDR2 SVGIG (reference sequence). V lost 1 base and J 0 bases, leaving 9 bases between the germline ends. CDR3 size: 14 residues. Template switching with 5'RACE generated the TCR cDNA and added a universal primer site and UMIs. TCRdb processed the 5' RACE reads anew with MiXCR; each CDR3 protein has one entry. This repertoire shows 500,000 to 650,000 distinct CDR3 sequences, 17% found once; its top ten account for around 15%. The receptor's source is a man aged 18 to 29 who received the YFV17D yellow fever vaccine. V usage is TRBV30 and J usage is TRBJ1-2; D might be TRBD1 (5 bases). Sequencing used PBMCs, obtained 5 to 6 days after the first yellow fever vaccination. CDR3 in amino acids: CAWSDQGANYGYTF. CDR3 in DNA: TGTGCCTGGAGTGACCAGGGCGCTAACTATGGCTACACCTTC.